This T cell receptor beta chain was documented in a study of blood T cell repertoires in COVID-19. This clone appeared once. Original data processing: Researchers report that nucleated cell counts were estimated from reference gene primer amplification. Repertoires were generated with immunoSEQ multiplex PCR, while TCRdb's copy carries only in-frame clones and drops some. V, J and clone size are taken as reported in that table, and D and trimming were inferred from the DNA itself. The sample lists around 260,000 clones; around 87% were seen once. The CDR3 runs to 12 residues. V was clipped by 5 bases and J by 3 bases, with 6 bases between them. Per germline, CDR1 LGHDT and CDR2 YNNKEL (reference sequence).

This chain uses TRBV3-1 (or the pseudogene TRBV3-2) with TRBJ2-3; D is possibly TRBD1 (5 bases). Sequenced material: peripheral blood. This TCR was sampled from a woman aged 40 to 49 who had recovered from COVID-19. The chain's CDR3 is CASSSGTDTQYF. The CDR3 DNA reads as TGTGCCAGCAGCTCAGGGACAGATACGCAGTATTTT.